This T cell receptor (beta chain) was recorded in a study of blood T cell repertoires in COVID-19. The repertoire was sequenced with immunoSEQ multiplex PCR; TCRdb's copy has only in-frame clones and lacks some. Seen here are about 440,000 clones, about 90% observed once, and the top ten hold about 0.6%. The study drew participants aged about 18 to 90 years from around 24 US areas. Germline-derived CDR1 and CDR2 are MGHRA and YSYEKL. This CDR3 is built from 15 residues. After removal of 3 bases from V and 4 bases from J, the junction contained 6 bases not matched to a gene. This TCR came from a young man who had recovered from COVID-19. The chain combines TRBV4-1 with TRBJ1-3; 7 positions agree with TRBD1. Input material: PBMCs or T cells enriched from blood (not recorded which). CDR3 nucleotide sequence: TGCGCCAGCAGCCACGAAGGGGGCGCAGGAAACACCATATATTTT. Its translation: CASSHEGGAGNTIYF.